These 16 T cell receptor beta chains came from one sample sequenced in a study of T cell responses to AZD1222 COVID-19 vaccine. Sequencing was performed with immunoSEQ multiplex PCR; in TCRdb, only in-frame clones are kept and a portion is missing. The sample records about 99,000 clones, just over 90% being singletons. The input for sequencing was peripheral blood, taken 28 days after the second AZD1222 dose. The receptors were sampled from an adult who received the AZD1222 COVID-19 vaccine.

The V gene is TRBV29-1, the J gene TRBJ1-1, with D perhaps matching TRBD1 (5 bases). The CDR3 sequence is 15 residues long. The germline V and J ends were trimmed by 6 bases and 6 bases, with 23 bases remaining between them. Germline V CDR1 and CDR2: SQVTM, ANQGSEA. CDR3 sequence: CSVASGGGWSAEAFF. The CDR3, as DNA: TGCAGCGTCGCTAGTGGGGGGGGATGGAGTGCTGAAGCTTTCTTT.

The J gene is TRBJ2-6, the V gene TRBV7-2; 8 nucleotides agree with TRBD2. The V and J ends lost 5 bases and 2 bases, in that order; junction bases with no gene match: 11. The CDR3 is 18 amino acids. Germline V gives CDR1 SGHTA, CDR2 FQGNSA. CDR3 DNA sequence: TGTGCCAGCAGCGTATCCGGGACTAGGGAGGCTGGGGCCAACGTCCTGACTTTC. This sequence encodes CASSVSGTREAGANVLTF.

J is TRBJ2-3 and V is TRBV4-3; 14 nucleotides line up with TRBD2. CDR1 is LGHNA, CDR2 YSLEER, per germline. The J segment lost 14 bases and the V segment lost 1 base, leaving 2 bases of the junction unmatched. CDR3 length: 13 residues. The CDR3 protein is CASSQGTSGRRYF. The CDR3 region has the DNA TGCGCCAGCAGCCAAGGGACTAGCGGGAGGCGGTATTTT.

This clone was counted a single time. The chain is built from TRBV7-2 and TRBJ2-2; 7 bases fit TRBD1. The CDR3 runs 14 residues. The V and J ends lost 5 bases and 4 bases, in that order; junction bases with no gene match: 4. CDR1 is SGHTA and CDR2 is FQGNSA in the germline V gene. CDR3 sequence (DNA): TGTGCCAGCAGCAGTGGACAGGTCACCGGGGAGCTGTTTTTT. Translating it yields CASSSGQVTGELFF.

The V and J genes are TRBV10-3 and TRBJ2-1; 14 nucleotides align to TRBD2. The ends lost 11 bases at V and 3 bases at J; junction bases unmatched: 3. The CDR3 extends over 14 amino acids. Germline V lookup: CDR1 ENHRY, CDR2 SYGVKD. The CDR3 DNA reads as TGTGCCGCAGGGACTAGCGGGAGCTACAATGAGCAGTTCTTC. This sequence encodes CAAGTSGSYNEQFF.

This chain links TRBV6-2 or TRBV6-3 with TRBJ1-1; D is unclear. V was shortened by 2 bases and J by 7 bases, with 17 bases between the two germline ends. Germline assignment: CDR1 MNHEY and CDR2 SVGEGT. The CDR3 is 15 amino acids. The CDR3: CASSYGVWRPLEAFF. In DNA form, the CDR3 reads TGTGCCAGCAGTTACGGGGTTTGGAGGCCGCTTGAAGCTTTCTTT.

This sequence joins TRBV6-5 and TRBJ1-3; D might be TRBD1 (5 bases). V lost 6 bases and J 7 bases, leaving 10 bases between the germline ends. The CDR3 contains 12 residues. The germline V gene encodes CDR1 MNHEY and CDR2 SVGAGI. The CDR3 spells CASSQGINTIYF. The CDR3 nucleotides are TGTGCCAGCAGCCAGGGAATCAACACCATATATTTT.

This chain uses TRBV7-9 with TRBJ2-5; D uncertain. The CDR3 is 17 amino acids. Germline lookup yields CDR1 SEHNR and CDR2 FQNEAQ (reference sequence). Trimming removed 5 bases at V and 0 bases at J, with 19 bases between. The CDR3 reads CASSPAGTGLYQETQYF. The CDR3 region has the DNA TGTGCCAGCAGCCCTGCCGGCACTGGATTGTACCAAGAGACCCAGTACTTC.

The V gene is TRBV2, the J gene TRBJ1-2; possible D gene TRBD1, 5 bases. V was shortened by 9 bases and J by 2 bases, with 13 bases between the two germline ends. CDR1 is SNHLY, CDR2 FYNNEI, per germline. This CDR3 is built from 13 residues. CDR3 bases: TGTGCCAGTGGGACGCCTTTAAACTATGGCTACACCTTC. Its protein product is CASGTPLNYGYTF. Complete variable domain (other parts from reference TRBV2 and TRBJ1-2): EPEVTQTPSHQVTQMGQEVILRCVPISNHLYFYWYRQILGQKVEFLVSFYNNEISEKSEIFDDQFSVERPDGSNFTLKIRSTKLEDSAMYFCASGTPLNYGYTFGSGTRLTVV.

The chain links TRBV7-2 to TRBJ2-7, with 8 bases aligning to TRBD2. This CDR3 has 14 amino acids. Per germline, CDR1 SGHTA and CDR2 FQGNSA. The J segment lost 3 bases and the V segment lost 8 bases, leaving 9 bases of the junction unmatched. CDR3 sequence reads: CASGPGGARYEQYF. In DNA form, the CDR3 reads TGTGCCAGCGGCCCGGGGGGGGCCCGCTACGAGCAGTACTTC.

The CDR3 reads CASSPIQGEKLFF. In DNA form, the CDR3 reads TGTGCCAGCAGTCCTATTCAGGGTGAAAAACTGTTTTTT. The V call is TRBV6-4, the J call TRBJ1-4; tentatively, D is TRBD1 (5 bases). Germline V gene sequence: CDR1 MRHNA, CDR2 SNTAGT. V was clipped by 5 bases and J by 7 bases, with 11 bases between them. CDR3 length: 13 amino acids.

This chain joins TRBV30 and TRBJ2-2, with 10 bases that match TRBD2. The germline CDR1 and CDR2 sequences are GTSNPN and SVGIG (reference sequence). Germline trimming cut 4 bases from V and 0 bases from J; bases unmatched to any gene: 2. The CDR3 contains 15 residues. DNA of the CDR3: TGTGCCTGGACCCTAGCGGGAGCGAACACCGGGGAGCTGTTTTTT. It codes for CAWTLAGANTGELFF.

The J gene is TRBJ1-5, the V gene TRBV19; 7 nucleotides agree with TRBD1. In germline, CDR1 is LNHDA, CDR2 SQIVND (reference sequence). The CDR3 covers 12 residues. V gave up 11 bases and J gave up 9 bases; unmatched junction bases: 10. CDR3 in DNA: TGTGCCGGTGGGCAGGGGGGATGGCCCCAGCATTTT. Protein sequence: CAGGQGGWPQHF.

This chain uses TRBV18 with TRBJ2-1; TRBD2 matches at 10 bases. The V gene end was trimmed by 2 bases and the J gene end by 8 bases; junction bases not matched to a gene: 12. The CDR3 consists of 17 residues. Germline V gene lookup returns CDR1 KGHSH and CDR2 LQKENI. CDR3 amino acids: CASSPNSGRLKGYEQFF. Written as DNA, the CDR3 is TGTGCCAGCTCACCAAATAGCGGGAGGCTCAAAGGGTATGAGCAGTTCTTC.

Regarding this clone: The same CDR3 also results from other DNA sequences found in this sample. The CDR3 nucleotides are TGTGCCAGCAGTCTCGGAGGGCAGCCCCAGCATTTT. Protein product: CASSLGGQPQHF. The chain uses TRBV12-3 or TRBV12-4 and TRBJ1-5; D not certain. This CDR3 region has 12 residues. Trimming stripped 5 bases from V and 7 bases from J, with 9 bases between.

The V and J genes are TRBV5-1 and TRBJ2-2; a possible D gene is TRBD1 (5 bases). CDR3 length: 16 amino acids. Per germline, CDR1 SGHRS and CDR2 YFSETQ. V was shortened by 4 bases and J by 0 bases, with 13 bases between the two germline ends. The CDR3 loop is CASSSPDSANTGELFF. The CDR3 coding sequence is TGCGCCAGCAGCAGCCCCGACAGCGCGAACACCGGGGAGCTGTTTTTT.